Shown below are 23 T cell receptor beta chains from a single sample sequenced in a study of T-cell memory formation after mild COVID-19. TCRdb passed the 5' RACE reads through MiXCR, listing each CDR3 protein once. The repertoire holds 250,000 to 350,000 distinct CDR3 sequences, 15% to 20% seen once, with roughly 20% in the top ten. Sequenced material: PBMCs or a T cell subset sorted from them (not recorded which). The receptor set was obtained from a man between 18 and 35 years old who had mild COVID-19 (a few samples of this study predate the infection). Cell type and time point are not known.

The rearrangement links TRBV15 to TRBJ2-3; TRBD2 aligns across 10 bases. V shed 5 bases and J 4 bases; nucleotides not matched to a gene: 6. The V gene's germline CDR1 is LNHNV and CDR2 YYDKDF (reference sequence). There are 15 residues in the CDR3. Here the CDR3 reads CATSVVAGGPDTQYF. As DNA, the CDR3 is TGTGCCACCAGCGTAGTAGCGGGGGGACCAGATACGCAGTATTTT.

The chain employs TRBV18 and TRBJ1-1; TRBD1 might be the D (6 bases). The CDR3 is 13 amino acids. Trimming removed 1 base from V and 5 bases from J, with 8 bases in between. CDR1 and CDR2 (germline): KGHSH, LQKENI. The CDR3 DNA follows: TGTGCCAGCTCACCACGGGGGGCGACTGAAGCTTTCTTT. Translated, it gives CASSPRGATEAFF.

This clonotype was detected only once. This sequence joins TRBV5-1 and TRBJ2-3; 7 positions agree with TRBD1. In germline, CDR1 is SGHRS, CDR2 YFSETQ. The CDR3 is 15 residues long. V was clipped by 4 bases and J by 2 bases; unmatched bases: 7. The CDR3 loop is CASSITGVFTDTQYF. Here the CDR3 DNA reads TGCGCCAGCAGCATAACAGGGGTTTTCACAGATACGCAGTATTTT.

This clonotype was seen a few times. The chain links TRBV6-2 or TRBV6-3 to TRBJ2-1; D not certain. The germline CDR1 and CDR2 sequences are MNHEY and SVGEGT. The CDR3 has 13 residues. V dropped 0 bases and J dropped 8 bases, with 8 bases sitting between them. CDR3: CASSYSDGYEQFF. The CDR3 region has the DNA TGTGCCAGCAGTTACTCGGACGGTTATGAGCAGTTCTTC.

This clonotype was counted a few times. CDR3 in amino acids: CASSFRYTGELFF. The CDR3 DNA reads TGTGCCAGCAGCTTCCGTTACACCGGGGAGCTGTTTTTT. The chain employs TRBV11-2 and TRBJ2-2; no definite D call. Trimming removed 3 bases from V and 3 bases from J, with 5 bases in between. CDR1 SGHAT and CDR2 FQNNGV come from the germline V gene. The CDR3 extends over 13 amino acids. The complete variable domain, with remaining parts taken from reference TRBV11-2 and TRBJ2-2, reads EAGVAQSPRYKIIEKRQSVAFWCNPISGHATLYWYQQILGQGPKLLIQFQNNGVVDDSQLPKDRFSAERLKGVDSTLKIQPAKLEDSAVYLCASSFRYTGELFFGEGSRLTVL.

V is TRBV6-6 and J is TRBJ1-1; D unresolved. Germline V lookup: CDR1 MNHNY, CDR2 SVGAGI (reference sequence). CDR3 length equals 14 residues. The V and J ends lost 6 bases and 3 bases respectively, with 14 bases between them. CDR3 protein: CASRREVGYTEAFF. The CDR3, as DNA: TGTGCCAGCAGACGAGAGGTCGGTTACACTGAAGCTTTCTTT.

This clonotype was seen only a few times. The chain links TRBV20-1 to TRBJ2-5; D gene uncertain. This CDR3 comprises 12 residues. Looked up from germline, CDR1 is DFQATT and CDR2 is SNEGSKA (reference sequence). With 0 bases removed from V and 4 bases from J, the gap between germline ends came to 6 bases. The CDR3 nucleotides read TGCAGTGCTAGAGATCTCTTAGAGACCCAGTACTTC. This codes for CSARDLLETQYF.

The genes are TRBV7-9 and TRBJ1-1, with 7 bases fitting TRBD1. The CDR3 loop spans 13 amino acids. The germline V gene has CDR1 SEHNR and CDR2 FQNEAQ (reference sequence). The ends lost 5 bases at V and 5 bases at J; junction bases unmatched: 5. The CDR3 DNA is TGTGCCAGCAGCCAGACAGGGTGGACTGAAGCTTTCTTT. This sequence encodes CASSQTGWTEAFF.

V and J are TRBV20-1 and TRBJ2-5; 9 bases are shared with TRBD1. From germline, CDR1 is DFQATT and CDR2 SNEGSKA (reference sequence). After removal of 5 bases from V and 4 bases from J, the junction contained 11 bases not matched to a gene. CDR3 size: 15 residues. The chain's CDR3 is CSAPDRGGAAETQYF. CDR3 bases: TGCAGTGCTCCGGACAGGGGAGGGGCAGCAGAGACCCAGTACTTC.

This clonotype was counted a few times. This chain uses TRBV5-1 with TRBJ1-3; D not resolved. The CDR3 has 14 amino acids. Germline assignment: CDR1 SGHRS and CDR2 YFSETQ. Trimming left V 4 bases short and J 4 bases short, with 12 bases between. The CDR3 is CASSEQTGGNTIYF. The CDR3 region has the DNA TGCGCCAGCAGCGAACAGACGGGGGGAAACACCATATATTTT.

The chain recombines TRBV7-2 with TRBJ1-6; 7 nucleotides align to TRBD1. The germline V gene encodes CDR1 SGHTA and CDR2 FQGNSA. V shed 8 bases and J 5 bases; nucleotides not matched to a gene: 6. The length of the CDR3 is 14 residues. The CDR3 DNA follows: TGTGCCAGCCGAACGGGACAGCATAATTCACCCCTCCACTTT. Amino acid sequence: CASRTGQHNSPLHF. Full variable domain (remainder filled in from reference TRBV7-2 and TRBJ1-6): GAGVSQSPSNKVTEKGKDVELRCDPISGHTALYWYRQSLGQGLEFLIYFQGNSAPDKSGLPSDRFSAERTGGSVSTLTIQRTQQEDSAVYLCASRTGQHNSPLHFGNGTRLTVT.

This clonotype was seen more than once but under ten times. The chain couples TRBV15 to TRBJ2-7; D perhaps matches TRBD1 (5 bases). This CDR3 is built from 13 residues. CDR1 and CDR2 (germline): LNHNV, YYDKDF (reference sequence). V dropped 8 bases and J dropped 1 base, with 12 bases sitting between them. Here the CDR3 reads CATRSTASYEQYF. In DNA form, the CDR3 reads TGTGCCACCCGTTCGACAGCGTCCTACGAGCAGTACTTC. Supplemented by reference TRBV15 and TRBJ2-7, the full variable domain reads DAMVIQNPRYQVTQFGKPVTLSCSQTLNHNVMYWYQQKSSQAPKLLFHYYDKDFNNEADTPDNFQSRRPNTSFCFLDIRSPGLGDTAMYLCATRSTASYEQYFGPGTRLTVT.

This clonotype was counted only a few times. CDR3 sequence (DNA): TGTGCCAGCAGCGACGAGACTAGCGGGAGGGGAGATACGCAGTATTTT. Protein: CASSDETSGRGDTQYF. This chain uses TRBV7-9 with TRBJ2-3; 14 nucleotides align to TRBD2. Germline V gene sequence: CDR1 SEHNR, CDR2 FQNEAQ (reference sequence). V lost 5 bases, J lost 5 bases, and 6 bases stayed unmatched. CDR3 length equals 16 residues. Using reference TRBV7-9 and TRBJ2-3 for the parts outside the CDR3, the full variable domain is DTGVSQNPRHKITKRGQNVTFRCDPISEHNRLYWYRQTLGQGPEFLTYFQNEAQLEKSRLLSDRFSAERPKGSFSTLEIQRTEQGDSAMYLCASSDETSGRGDTQYFGPGTRLTVL.

V is TRBV19 and J is TRBJ2-3; TRBD1 might be the D (6 bases). With 5 bases removed from V and 3 bases from J, the gap between germline ends came to 15 bases. CDR1 and CDR2 from the germline V gene are LNHDA and SQIVND (reference sequence). CDR3 size: 15 residues. Here the CDR3 reads CASSRGTIETDTQYF. The CDR3 nucleotides read TGTGCCAGTAGTCGAGGGACAATCGAGACAGATACGCAGTATTTT.

Ten or more counts support this clonotype. The chain is built from TRBV7-9 and TRBJ1-1; TRBD1 matches 9 bases. CDR3 length: 14 amino acids. V lost 5 bases, J lost 4 bases, and 5 bases stayed unmatched. Germline CDR1 SEHNR, CDR2 FQNEAQ (reference sequence). The CDR3 spells CASSPGTGLTEAFF. Written as DNA, the CDR3 is TGTGCCAGCAGCCCCGGGACAGGGCTCACTGAAGCTTTCTTT.

This clonotype was counted between two and nine times. V is TRBV11-3 and J is TRBJ2-5; weak D call: TRBD1 (5 bases). CDR3 length equals 13 residues. The ends were cut back, 5 bases at V and 3 bases at J, with 10 bases in the middle. The germline CDR1 and CDR2 sequences are SGHNT and YENEEA. This CDR3 is CASSKDSEETQYF. The DNA for the CDR3 is TGTGCCAGCAGCAAAGACAGTGAAGAGACCCAGTACTTC.

V is TRBV7-9 and J is TRBJ1-2; no firm D call. The CDR3 covers 13 residues. CDR1 and CDR2 (germline): SEHNR, FQNEAQ (reference sequence). Deletions cut 2 bases from V and 4 bases from J, with 8 bases between. CDR3 DNA: TGTGCCAGCAGCTTATTGGCCGTCTATGGCTACACCTTC. Translating gives CASSLLAVYGYTF.

CDR3 region: CASSYSGQGQNTEAFF. DNA for the CDR3: TGTGCCAGCAGTTACTCTGGGCAGGGGCAGAACACTGAAGCTTTCTTT. V is TRBV6-5 and J is TRBJ1-1, with D perhaps matching TRBD1 (6 bases). The CDR3 totals 16 residues. The V and J ends lost 0 bases and 1 base respectively, with 12 bases between them. In germline, CDR1 is MNHEY, CDR2 SVGAGI.

This clonotype was recorded a few times. This chain's CDR3 is CASSLPGYTIYF. CDR3 nucleotide sequence: TGCGCCAGCAGCTTGCCCGGATACACCATATATTTT. The chain is built from TRBV5-1 and TRBJ1-3; D not resolved. This CDR3 is built from 12 residues. Trimming took off 1 base at V and 8 bases at J, with 7 bases between the two ends. Germline loops: CDR1 SGHRS, CDR2 YFSETQ.

The chain couples TRBV6-5 to TRBJ1-5; maybe TRBD1 (6 bases). V was trimmed by 2 bases and J by 2 bases, leaving 13 bases between them. This CDR3 spans 16 amino acids. Germline V gene sequence: CDR1 MNHEY, CDR2 SVGAGI. The CDR3 nucleotides read TGTGCCAGCAGTTACGGTCACAGGGAGGGCAATCAGCCCCAGCATTTT. It yields the protein CASSYGHREGNQPQHF.

This clonotype has only a few counts. The V and J genes are TRBV5-1 and TRBJ2-3; TRBD1 matches 11 bases. CDR3 size: 16 residues. The germline V gene has CDR1 SGHRS and CDR2 YFSETQ. The ends lost 6 bases at V and 3 bases at J; junction bases unmatched: 9. As DNA, the CDR3 is TGCGCCAGCACCCCTTGGACAGGGGGCCTGACAGATACGCAGTATTTT. It translates to CASTPWTGGLTDTQYF.

The chain combines TRBV4-3 with TRBJ2-3, with 8 bases aligning to TRBD2. CDR1 is LGHNA and CDR2 is YSLEER in the germline V gene. V lost 0 bases to trimming and J lost 3 bases; unmatched junction nucleotides: 5. The CDR3 length is 16 residues. The CDR3 region is CASSQDPRGGTDTQYF. In DNA form, the CDR3 reads TGCGCCAGCAGCCAAGATCCCCGGGGGGGTACAGATACGCAGTATTTT.

The V call is TRBV29-1, the J call TRBJ1-1, with TRBD1 identical over 10 bases. The CDR3 covers 13 residues. With V trimmed by 6 bases and J by 7 bases, 8 bases remained unmatched. CDR1 is SQVTM and CDR2 is ANQGSEA in the germline V gene. The DNA of the CDR3 is TGCAGCGTCGGACAGGGGGGACGCGATGAAGCTTTCTTT. Translating gives CSVGQGGRDEAFF.